This T cell receptor beta chain was observed in a study of kidney transplant recipient with SARS-CoV-2 infection. TCRdb analysed the reads with MiXCR anew, one entry per CDR3 protein. The sample includes 200,000 to 300,000 distinct CDR3 sequences, 25% to 30% of them seen just once. CDR3 length equals 17 residues. Germline V gene lookup returns CDR1 SGHTA and CDR2 FQGNSA. Trimming took off 5 bases at V and 4 bases at J, with 23 bases between the two ends. This clonotype came up many times. The V gene is TRBV7-2, the J gene TRBJ1-2; D is unclear. This clonotype was obtained from a male patient in his thirties who had COVID-19 and was a kidney transplant recipient. Some T cells may arise from the graft donor. The source material was a blood sample, sampled at baseline and around day 110 from a kidney transplant recipient. The CDR3 reads CASSLIGRDGKTYGYTF. CDR3 nucleotides: TGTGCCAGCAGCCTCATTGGCAGAGACGGAAAGACCTATGGCTACACCTTC. Full variable domain (missing parts from reference TRBV7-2 and TRBJ1-2): GAGVSQSPSNKVTEKGKDVELRCDPISGHTALYWYRQSLGQGLEFLIYFQGNSAPDKSGLPSDRFSAERTGGSVSTLTIQRTQQEDSAVYLCASSLIGRDGKTYGYTFGSGTRLTVV.